These 5 T cell receptor beta chains share one sample of origin, sequenced in a study of blood T cell repertoires in COVID-19. The assay was immunoSEQ multiplex PCR, and TCRdb's table has in-frame clones only and misses some. The table has more than 100,000 clones, about 85% seen once. Material for sequencing was peripheral blood. These TCRs come from a man aged 45-65 years in a cohort sampled during active COVID-19.

V usage is TRBV24-1 and J usage is TRBJ2-6, with D possibly being TRBD1 (6 bases). CDR3 size: 17 residues. Per germline, CDR1 KGHDR and CDR2 SFDVKD. Trimming stripped 0 bases from V and 4 bases from J, with 12 bases between. The CDR3 region is CATSDLSPGTGANVLTF. DNA for the CDR3: TGTGCCACCAGTGATTTGTCCCCTGGGACAGGGGCCAACGTCCTGACTTTC.

The gene calls are TRBV3-1 (or the pseudogene TRBV3-2) and TRBJ1-1; the D gene is possibly TRBD1 (5 bases). The CDR3 has 13 amino acids. Trimming took off 4 bases at V and 4 bases at J, with 10 bases between the two ends. The germline V gene encodes CDR1 LGHDT and CDR2 YNNKEL (reference sequence). The CDR3 loop reads CASSRPGGTEAFF. CDR3 nucleotide sequence: TGTGCCAGCAGCCGACCGGGGGGCACTGAAGCTTTCTTT.

The chain carries TRBV2 and TRBJ1-4; unclear D gene. In germline, CDR1 is SNHLY, CDR2 FYNNEI. The CDR3 totals 15 residues. With 8 bases removed from V and 7 bases from J, the gap between germline ends came to 20 bases. This CDR3 reads CASDRNRGSGEKLFF. In DNA form, the CDR3 reads TGTGCCAGCGATAGAAACCGGGGTTCTGGTGAAAAACTGTTTTTT.

The V call is TRBV27, the J call TRBJ2-1; 8 bases agree with TRBD2. The CDR3 covers 16 residues. Germline CDR1 MNHEY, CDR2 SMNVEV (reference sequence). Trimming at V came to 2 bases and at J to 3 bases, leaving 6 bases not matched to a gene. CDR3 DNA: TGTGCCAGCAGTTTACGGGCGGGGGGCTTCTACAATGAGCAGTTCTTC. This sequence encodes CASSLRAGGFYNEQFF.

The rearrangement links TRBV6-1 to TRBJ2-3; 8 positions match TRBD2. The CDR3 length is 16 residues. V shed 3 bases and J 3 bases; nucleotides not matched to a gene: 8. Germline V gene data show CDR1 as MNHNS and CDR2 as SASEGT. The chain's CDR3 is CASSESGGIGTDTQYF. CDR3 nucleotides: TGTGCCAGCAGTGAGAGCGGGGGAATAGGGACAGATACGCAGTATTTT.